Following are 7 T cell receptor beta chains from one sample sequenced in a study of chemoradiotherapy in HPV16-positive cancers. Produced via immunoSEQ multiplex PCR; TCRdb's table is partial and in-frame only. The sample yields under 40,000 clones, nearly 90% seen once. Sequencing used blood, obtained from a patient who underwent chemoradiotherapy. The receptors come from a human donor with HPV-associated anogenital cancer.

The chain is built from TRBV5-5 and TRBJ2-7; no firm D call. CDR1 SGHKS and CDR2 YYEKEE come from the germline V gene (reference sequence). The CDR3 is 14 residues long. The germline V and J ends were trimmed by 1 base and 1 base, with 9 bases remaining between them. CDR3 sequence (DNA): TGTGCCAGCAGCTTGATGCAGCTTTCCTACGAGCAGTACTTC. As protein: CASSLMQLSYEQYF.

The genes are TRBV5-1 and TRBJ2-7; a possible D gene is TRBD1 (5 bases). V lost 3 bases to trimming and J lost 5 bases, with 15 bases between them. The germline gives CDR1 SGHRS, CDR2 YFSETQ. CDR3 length: 14 amino acids. CDR3 region: CASSSSQVPHEQYF. The CDR3 DNA reads TGCGCCAGCAGCTCATCACAGGTCCCCCACGAGCAGTACTTC.

This sequence joins TRBV7-2 and TRBJ2-1; 8 bases are shared with TRBD1. Germline CDR1 reads SGHTA; CDR2 reads FQGNSA. Trimming took 1 base from V and 2 from J; bases not matched to a gene: 10. The CDR3 extends over 18 amino acids. The CDR3 DNA reads as TGTGCCAGCAGCTTAGTGAGTAGGACAGGGATAGCCTACAATGAGCAGTTCTTC. This gives the protein CASSLVSRTGIAYNEQFF.

This chain joins TRBV4-1 and TRBJ2-2, with D possibly matching TRBD1 (6 bases). The CDR3 covers 16 residues. V dropped 1 base and J dropped 5 bases, with 14 bases sitting between them. Germline V gene lookup returns CDR1 MGHRA and CDR2 YSYEKL. CDR3 residues: CASSQVGGSVTGELFF. The CDR3 DNA reads TGCGCCAGCAGCCAAGTAGGGGGTAGTGTGACCGGGGAGCTGTTTTTT.

The chain joins TRBV6-5 to TRBJ2-7; unclear D gene. The CDR3 length is 14 residues. Germline CDR1 reads MNHEY; CDR2 reads SVGAGI. Between the trimmed V and J ends, which lost 2 bases and 4 bases, there was a span of 12 bases. The chain's CDR3 is CASSYGWERYEQYF. The CDR3 DNA reads TGTGCCAGCAGTTACGGATGGGAAAGATACGAGCAGTACTTC.

The chain recombines TRBV9 with TRBJ2-2, with 9 bases fitting TRBD1. The CDR3 is 16 amino acids. Germline CDR1 and CDR2: SGDLS and YYNGEE. V lost 0 bases and J lost 6; bases outside the gene matches: 6. The CDR3 DNA reads as TGTGCCAGCAGCGTAGTGGGGACAGGGTTTTCCGGGGAGCTGTTTTTT. It encodes CASSVVGTGFSGELFF.

The V call is TRBV14, the J call TRBJ1-2; no reliable D call. Trimming shortened V by 4 bases and J by 4 bases, and 16 bases separated the two germline ends. Germline lookup yields CDR1 SGHDN and CDR2 FVKESK. The CDR3 covers 15 residues. The CDR3 region is CASSRGIGALYGYTF. The DNA of the CDR3 is TGTGCCAGCAGCCGCGGGATAGGAGCCCTCTATGGCTACACCTTC.